The clone carrying this TCR beta chain was detected a few times. The antigen remains undetermined. The data derive from a study of T cells in Graves' hyperthyroidism and ophthalmopathy. The CDR3 runs 14 residues. The ends lost 3 bases at V and 4 bases at J; junction bases unmatched: 2. The germline V gene encodes CDR1 LNHDA and CDR2 SQIVND (reference sequence). Points from the study as a whole: Most thyroid-expanded clonotypes above 0.001 were also found in blood.

Amplified TCR beta CDR3 regions came from RNA transcripts. In the first-round RT-PCR of the TCR CDR3, the HTBI primer set was used. TCRdb itself ran the multiplex PCR reads through MiXCR, one entry per CDR3 protein. The data show around 350,000 distinct CDR3 sequences, 20% to 30% seen once. The TCR comes from a man in his fifties with Graves' hyperthyroidism. Sequenced input: blood. The chain recombines TRBV19 with TRBJ2-3, with 9 bases that match TRBD2. In DNA form, the CDR3 reads TGTGCCAGTAGTATGCTAGCGGGATCAGATACGCAGTATTTT. Its translation is CASSMLAGSDTQYF. Complete variable domain (other parts from reference TRBV19 and TRBJ2-3): DGGITQSPKYLFRKEGQNVTLSCEQNLNHDAMYWYRQDPGQGLRLIYYSQIVNDFQKGDIAEGYSVSREKKESFPLTVTSAQKNPTAFYLCASSMLAGSDTQYFGPGTRLTVL.